The next 9 T cell receptor beta chains were all read from a single sample in a study of T cells in Graves' hyperthyroidism and ophthalmopathy. RNA transcripts provided the source from which TCR beta CDR3 regions were amplified. The TCR CDR3 first-round RT-PCR relied on the HTBI primer set. One entry per CDR3 protein, called by TCRdb with MiXCR from the multiplex PCR reads. The sample shows about 600,000 distinct CDR3 sequences, over 12% of them seen only once. The sequenced sample was blood. These receptors were taken from a woman younger than 35 with Graves' ophthalmopathy.

With regard to this clonotype: At one end, the junction sequence differs from germline, possibly due to a read error. This sequence joins TRBV3-1 and TRBJ1-2; TRBD1 aligns across 8 bases. The CDR3 length is 14 residues. CDR1 is LGHDT, CDR2 YNNKEL, per germline (reference sequence). CDR3 protein: CASSPGQGPYGHTF. The CDR3 nucleotides are TGTGCCAGCAGCCCTGGACAGGGCCCCTATGGCCACACCTTC.

This clonotype was detected ten times or more. V gene TRBV6-1 combines with J gene TRBJ2-5; 9 bases match TRBD2. This CDR3 is built from 15 residues. Losses at the gene ends were 6 bases for V and 4 bases for J; bases not matched to a gene: 9. Germline V gene lookup returns CDR1 MNHNS and CDR2 SASEGT. Written as DNA, the CDR3 is TGTGCCAGCAGGGGCGGACGAGCGGGGGGAGAGACCCAGTACTTC. Protein sequence: CASRGGRAGGETQYF.

The chain uses TRBV6-1 and TRBJ1-4; perhaps TRBD1 as D (6 bases). Trimming took off 4 bases at V and 4 bases at J, with 13 bases between the two ends. This CDR3 has 15 amino acids. Germline V gene sequence: CDR1 MNHNS, CDR2 SASEGT. The CDR3 bases are TGTGCCAGCAGTGGCACAGGGACCCTTAATGAAAAACTGTTTTTT. Residues: CASSGTGTLNEKLFF.

This clonotype was counted a few times. This rearrangement joins TRBV6-2 or TRBV6-3 to TRBJ1-6, with D unresolved. Germline CDR1 and CDR2: MNHEY and SVGEGT. V lost 7 bases and J 0 bases, leaving 10 bases between the germline ends. The CDR3 is 15 amino acids. CDR3 sequence reads: CASTAASSYNSPLHF. CDR3 nucleotide sequence: TGTGCCAGCACGGCAGCGAGCTCCTATAATTCACCCCTCCACTTT.

This clonotype was picked up many times. The V call is TRBV7-2, the J call TRBJ2-5; 11 positions match TRBD1. CDR3 length: 14 amino acids. Germline-derived CDR1 and CDR2 are SGHTA and FQGNSA. With 5 bases clipped from V and 6 bases from J, the junction kept 5 bases outside the gene matches. CDR3 in amino acids: CASSPGTGGKTQYF. CDR3 nucleotide sequence: TGTGCCAGCAGCCCCGGGACAGGGGGAAAGACCCAGTACTTC.

V is TRBV7-2 and J is TRBJ1-5, with a tentative D call TRBD1 (5 bases). Germline lookup yields CDR1 SGHTA and CDR2 FQGNSA. This CDR3 is built from 15 residues. V lost 5 bases to trimming and J lost 2 bases, with 13 bases between them. The DNA of the CDR3 is TGTGCCAGCAGCCCCCGGCAGGGTGGCAATCAGCCCCAGCATTTT. Translated, it gives CASSPRQGGNQPQHF.

This clonotype was picked up many times. The gene calls are TRBV10-3 and TRBJ2-7, with 8 positions matching TRBD1. This CDR3 has 14 amino acids. Germline CDR1 is ENHRY and CDR2 is SYGVKD. The V and J ends lost 6 bases and 6 bases, in that order; junction bases with no gene match: 10. CDR3 sequence (DNA): TGTGCCATCAGCAAAGACAGGGGAAGAGGCGAGCAGTACTTC. Protein product: CAISKDRGRGEQYF.

This clonotype was recorded many times. This chain connects TRBV2 to TRBJ1-5; D possibly corresponds to TRBD1 (6 bases). This CDR3 has 14 amino acids. The germline V gene encodes CDR1 SNHLY and CDR2 FYNNEI. The V and J ends lost 4 bases and 2 bases respectively, with 9 bases between them. The CDR3 nucleotides are TGTGCCAGCAGTGTTAACAGGGGCAATCAGCCCCAGCATTTT. Translated: CASSVNRGNQPQHF.

Details on this clonotype: This may arise from a read error, as a much more abundant clone is one base away. The chain is built from TRBV6-5 and TRBJ2-5, with D tentatively TRBD1 (6 bases). Germline V gene sequence: CDR1 MNHEY, CDR2 SVGAGI. The V end lost 2 bases, the J end lost 5 bases, and 18 bases lay between the germline ends. The CDR3 covers 16 residues. The CDR3 protein is CASSYPKAGVRETQYF. The CDR3 DNA is TGTGCCAGCAGTTACCCGAAGGCAGGGGTGAGGGAGACCCAGTACTTC.